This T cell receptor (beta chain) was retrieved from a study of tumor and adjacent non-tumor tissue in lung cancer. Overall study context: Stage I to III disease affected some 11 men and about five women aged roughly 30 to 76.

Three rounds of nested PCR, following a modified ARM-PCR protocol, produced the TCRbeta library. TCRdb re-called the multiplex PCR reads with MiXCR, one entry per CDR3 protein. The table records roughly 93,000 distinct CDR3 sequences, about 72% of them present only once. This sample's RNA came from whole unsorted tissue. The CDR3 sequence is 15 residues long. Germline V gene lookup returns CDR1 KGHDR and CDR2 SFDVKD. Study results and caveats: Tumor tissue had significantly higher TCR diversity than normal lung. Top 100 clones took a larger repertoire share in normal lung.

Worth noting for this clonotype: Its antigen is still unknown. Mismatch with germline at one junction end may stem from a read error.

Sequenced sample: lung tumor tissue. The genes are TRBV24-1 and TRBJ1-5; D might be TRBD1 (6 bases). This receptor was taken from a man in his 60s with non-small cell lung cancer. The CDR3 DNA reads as TGTGCCACCAGTGGGGGACAATGGGGTGATCAGCCACAGCATTTT. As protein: CATSGGQWGDQPQHF.